This T cell receptor beta chain was captured by sequencing in a study of shared clonotypes between healthy human individuals. It was CD45RO-negative cells, positively selected for CCR7, that made up naive CD8 cells, with terminally differentiated effector memory CD45RA+ cells excluded. The V gene lost 1 base and the J gene lost 4 bases, with 13 bases spanning the gap. The CDR3 sequence is 15 residues long. The germline V gene has CDR1 SGHVS and CDR2 FQNEAQ. Profiling relied on immunoSEQ multiplex PCR, and the TCRdb table lists in-frame clones only, not all of them. The data show around 1.9 million clones, 93% seen once.

This clonotype was obtained from a man younger than 35 in good health. Some clones in this sample may be carry-over from other donors' samples. The rearrangement joins TRBV7-8 to TRBJ1-1; D might be TRBD1 (6 bases). Sequenced: naive CD8+ T cells from PBMCs. In nucleotides, the CDR3 is TGTGCCAGCAGCTTAGGAGGGGGAGTGGGCACTGAAGCTTTCTTT. Amino acids: CASSLGGGVGTEAFF.